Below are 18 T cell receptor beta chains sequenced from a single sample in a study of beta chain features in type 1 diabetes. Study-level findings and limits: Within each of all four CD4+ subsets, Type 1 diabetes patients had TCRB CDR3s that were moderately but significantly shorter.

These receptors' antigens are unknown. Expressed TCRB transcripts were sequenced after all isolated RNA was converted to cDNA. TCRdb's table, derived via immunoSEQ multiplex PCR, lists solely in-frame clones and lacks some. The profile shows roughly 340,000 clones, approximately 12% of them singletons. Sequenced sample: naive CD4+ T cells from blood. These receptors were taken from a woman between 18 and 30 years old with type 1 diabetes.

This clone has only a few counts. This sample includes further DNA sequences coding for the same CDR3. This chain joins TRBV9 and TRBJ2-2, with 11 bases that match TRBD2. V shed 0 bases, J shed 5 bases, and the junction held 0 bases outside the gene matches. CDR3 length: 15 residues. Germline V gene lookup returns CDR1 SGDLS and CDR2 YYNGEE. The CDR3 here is CASSVGLAGTGELFF. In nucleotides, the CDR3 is TGTGCCAGCAGCGTAGGACTAGCGGGAACCGGGGAGCTGTTTTTT.

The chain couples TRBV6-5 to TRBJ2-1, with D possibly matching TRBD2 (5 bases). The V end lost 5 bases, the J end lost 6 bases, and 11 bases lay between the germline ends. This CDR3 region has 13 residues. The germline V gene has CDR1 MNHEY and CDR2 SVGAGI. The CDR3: CASSPSAGNEQFF. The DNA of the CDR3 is TGTGCCAGCAGTCCAAGCGCGGGCAATGAGCAGTTCTTC.

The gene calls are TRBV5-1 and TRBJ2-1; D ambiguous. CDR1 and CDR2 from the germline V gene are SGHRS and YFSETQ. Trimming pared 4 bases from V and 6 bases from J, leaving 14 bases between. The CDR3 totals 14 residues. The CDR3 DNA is TGCGCCAGCAGCCCCACGACGGAGCTCAATGAGCAGTTCTTC. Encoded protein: CASSPTTELNEQFF.

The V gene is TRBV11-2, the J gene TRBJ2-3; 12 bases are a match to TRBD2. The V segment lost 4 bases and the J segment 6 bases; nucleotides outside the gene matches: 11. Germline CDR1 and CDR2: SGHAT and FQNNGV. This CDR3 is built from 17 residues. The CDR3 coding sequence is TGTGCCAGCAGCTGGACTCCGGGACTAGCGGGCGCGGATACGCAGTATTTT. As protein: CASSWTPGLAGADTQYF.

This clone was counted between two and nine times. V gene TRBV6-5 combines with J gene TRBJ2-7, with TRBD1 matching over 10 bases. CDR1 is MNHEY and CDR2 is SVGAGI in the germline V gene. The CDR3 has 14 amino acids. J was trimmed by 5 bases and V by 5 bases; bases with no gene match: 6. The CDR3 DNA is TGTGCCAGCAGTCCCCGGGACAGGGGTAACGAGCAGTACTTC. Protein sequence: CASSPRDRGNEQYF.

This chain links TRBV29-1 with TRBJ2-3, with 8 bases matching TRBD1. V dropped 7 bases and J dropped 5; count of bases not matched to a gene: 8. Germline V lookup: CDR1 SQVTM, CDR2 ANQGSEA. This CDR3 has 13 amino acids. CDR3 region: CSAGQGGEDTQYF. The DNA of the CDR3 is TGCAGCGCCGGACAGGGAGGTGAAGATACGCAGTATTTT.

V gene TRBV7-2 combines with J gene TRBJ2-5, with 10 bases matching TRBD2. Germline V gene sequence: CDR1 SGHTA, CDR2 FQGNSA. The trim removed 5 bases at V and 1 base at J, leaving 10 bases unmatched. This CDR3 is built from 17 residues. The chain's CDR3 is CASSPTGLAVPQETQYF. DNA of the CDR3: TGTGCCAGCAGCCCAACCGGACTAGCGGTCCCCCAAGAGACCCAGTACTTC.

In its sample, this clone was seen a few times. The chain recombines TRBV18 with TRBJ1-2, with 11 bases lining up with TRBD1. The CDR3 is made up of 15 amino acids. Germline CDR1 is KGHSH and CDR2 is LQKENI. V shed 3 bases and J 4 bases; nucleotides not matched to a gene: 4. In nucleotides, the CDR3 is TGTGCCAGCTCACCTGGACAGGGGGCTAGCTATGGCTACACCTTC. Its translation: CASSPGQGASYGYTF.

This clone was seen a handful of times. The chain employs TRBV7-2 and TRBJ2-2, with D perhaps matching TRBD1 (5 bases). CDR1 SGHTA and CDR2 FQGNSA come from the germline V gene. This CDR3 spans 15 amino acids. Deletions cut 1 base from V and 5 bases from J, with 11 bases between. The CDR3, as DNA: TGTGCCAGCAGCTTAGGGACACAAAAAACCGGGGAGCTGTTTTTT. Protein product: CASSLGTQKTGELFF.

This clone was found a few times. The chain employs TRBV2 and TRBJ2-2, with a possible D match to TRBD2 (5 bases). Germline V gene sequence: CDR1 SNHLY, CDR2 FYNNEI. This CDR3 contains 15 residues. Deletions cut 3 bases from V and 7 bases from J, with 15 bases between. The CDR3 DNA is TGTGCCAGCAGTGACCTGACGGGATCGAACGGGGAGCTGTTTTTT. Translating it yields CASSDLTGSNGELFF.

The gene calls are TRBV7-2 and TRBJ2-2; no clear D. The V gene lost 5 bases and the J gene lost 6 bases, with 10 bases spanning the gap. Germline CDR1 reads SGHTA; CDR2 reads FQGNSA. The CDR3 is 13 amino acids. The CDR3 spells CASSPTLSGELFF. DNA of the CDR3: TGTGCCAGCAGCCCTACCTTGTCCGGGGAGCTGTTTTTT. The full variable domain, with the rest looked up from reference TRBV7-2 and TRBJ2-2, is GAGVSQSPSNKVTEKGKDVELRCDPISGHTALYWYRQSLGQGLEFLIYFQGNSAPDKSGLPSDRFSAERTGGSVSTLTIQRTQQEDSAVYLCASSPTLSGELFFGEGSRLTVL.

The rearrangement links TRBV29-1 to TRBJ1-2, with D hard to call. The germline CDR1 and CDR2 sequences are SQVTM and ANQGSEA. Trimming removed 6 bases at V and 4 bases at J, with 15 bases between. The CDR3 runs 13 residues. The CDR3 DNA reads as TGCAGCGTGGCGGGATTGAGGGTCTATGGCTACACCTTC. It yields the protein CSVAGLRVYGYTF. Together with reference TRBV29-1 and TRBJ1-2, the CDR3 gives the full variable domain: SAVISQKPSRDICQRGTSLTIQCQVDSQVTMMFWYRQQPGQSLTLIATANQGSEATYESGFVIDKFPISRPNLTFSTLTVSNMSPEDSSIYLCSVAGLRVYGYTFGSGTRLTVV.

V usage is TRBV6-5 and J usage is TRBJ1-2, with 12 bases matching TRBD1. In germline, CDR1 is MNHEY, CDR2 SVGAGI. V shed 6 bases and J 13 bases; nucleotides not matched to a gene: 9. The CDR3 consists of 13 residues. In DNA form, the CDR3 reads TGTGCCAGCAGGTCCGGGACAGGGGGCATGGGCACCTTC. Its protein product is CASRSGTGGMGTF.

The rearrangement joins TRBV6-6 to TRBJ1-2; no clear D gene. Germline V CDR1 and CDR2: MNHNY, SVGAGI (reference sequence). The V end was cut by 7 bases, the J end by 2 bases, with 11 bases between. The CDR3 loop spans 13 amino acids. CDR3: CASKSGRNYGYTF. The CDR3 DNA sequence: TGTGCCAGCAAGTCAGGAAGAAACTATGGCTACACCTTC.

The CDR3 DNA reads as TGTGCCAGCAGCGGGCTCAGCGGGAGTGACATTCAGTACTTC. This sequence encodes CASSGLSGSDIQYF. V usage is TRBV9 and J usage is TRBJ2-4, with 8 positions matching TRBD2. Germline lookup yields CDR1 SGDLS and CDR2 YYNGEE. This CDR3 is built from 14 residues. Losses at the gene ends were 3 bases for V and 8 bases for J; bases not matched to a gene: 7.

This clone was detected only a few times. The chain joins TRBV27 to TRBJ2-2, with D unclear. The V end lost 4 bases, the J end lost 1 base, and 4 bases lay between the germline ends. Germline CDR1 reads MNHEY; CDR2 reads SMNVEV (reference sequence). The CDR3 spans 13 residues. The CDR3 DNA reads TGTGCCAGCAGTTCGGGGAACACCGGGGAGCTGTTTTTT. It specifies CASSSGNTGELFF.

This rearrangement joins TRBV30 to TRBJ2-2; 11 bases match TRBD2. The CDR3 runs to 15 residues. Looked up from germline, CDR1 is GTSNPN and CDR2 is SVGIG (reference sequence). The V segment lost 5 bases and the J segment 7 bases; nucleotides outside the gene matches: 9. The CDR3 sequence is CAWALAGGGFGELFF. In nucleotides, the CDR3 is TGTGCCTGGGCCCTAGCGGGGGGAGGATTCGGGGAGCTGTTTTTT.

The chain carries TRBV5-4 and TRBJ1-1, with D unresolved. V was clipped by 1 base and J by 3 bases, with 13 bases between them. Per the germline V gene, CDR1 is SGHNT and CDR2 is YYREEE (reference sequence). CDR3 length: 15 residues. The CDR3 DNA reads TGTGCCAGCAGCTTGAACGCGCCCGGGGACACTGAAGCTTTCTTT. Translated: CASSLNAPGDTEAFF.